The T cell receptor (beta chain) described here comes from a study of identifying expanded T cells in peripheral blood. Overall study findings and caveats: About 1.2 clones differed between technical replicates, versus approximately 17 and 20 over time. Two-week clone count variance significantly increased as total template count grew.

Data came from immunoSEQ multiplex PCR; TCRdb stores just in-frame clones and leaves some out. The data show 70,000 to 100,000 clones, 85% to 90% seen once. About this clone itself: What it binds is not known.

V lost 2 bases, J lost 0 bases, and 16 bases lay in between. The germline V gene has CDR1 KGHSH and CDR2 LQKENI. There are 17 residues in the CDR3. This sequence joins TRBV18 and TRBJ1-1, with D maybe TRBD1 (5 bases). Material: blood. The receptor was derived from a person aged 18-70 years in good health. The CDR3 DNA reads as TGTGCCAGCTCACCAAGTCTCGACAGACGAATGAACACTGAAGCTTTCTTT. Translated: CASSPSLDRRMNTEAFF.